These T cell receptor beta chains were read from a single sample in a study of shared clonotypes between healthy human individuals. TCRdb's copy holds only in-frame clones and misses some; the assay was immunoSEQ multiplex PCR. The top ten hold about a quarter of the sample, which has around 700,000 clones, just over 90% seen once. Sequenced material: naive CD8+ T cells sorted from blood. The receptors stem from a man aged 30-40 years in good health. The CDR3 runs from the conserved cysteine through the conserved F or W. D genes are given only for firm matches. Clone sizes are given selectively: once, few, many, or a class where the clone is expanded.

.	TRBV5-8	TRBJ2-3	TRBD1	CASRNRDRSWDTQYF	TGTGCCAGCAGGAACAGGGACAGGTCCTGGGATACGCAGTATTTT
.	TRBV4-3	TRBJ2-1	TRBD2	CASSQGSSGNNEQFF	TGCGCCAGCAGCCAAGGATCTAGCGGGAACAATGAGCAGTTCTTC
.	TRBV25-1	TRBJ1-1	.	CASSESGHTMNTEAFF	TGTGCCAGCAGTGAATCGGGACACACCATGAACACTGAAGCTTTCTTT
.	TRBV27	TRBJ2-7	TRBD1	CASRTGYEQYF	TGTGCCAGCAGGACAGGGTACGAGCAGTACTTC
.	TRBV7-2	TRBJ1-4	TRBD1	CASSFDRGPIDNLFF	TGTGCCAGCAGCTTCGACAGGGGACCTATCGATAATTTGTTTTTT
.	TRBV7-9	TRBJ2-1	.	CASSPLHPGPTYNEQFF	TGTGCCAGCAGCCCGCTACACCCAGGGCCCACCTACAATGAGCAGTTCTTC
.	TRBV27	TRBJ2-7	.	CASSSSAGQVSYEQYF	TGTGCCAGCAGTTCCTCAGCGGGACAGGTCTCCTACGAGCAGTACTTC
.	TRBV7-6	TRBJ2-2	TRBD2	CASSGRTSGSTGELFF	TGTGCCAGCAGCGGGAGGACTAGCGGGAGTACCGGGGAGCTGTTTTTT
.	TRBV6-1	TRBJ2-1	TRBD2	CASIPLAGAVNEQFF	TGTGCCAGCATACCCCTCGCGGGAGCGGTCAATGAGCAGTTCTTC
many	TRBV7-2	TRBJ2-2	TRBD1	CASSPLPGGSGELFF	TGTGCCAGCAGCCCCCTCCCAGGGGGCTCCGGGGAGCTGTTTTTT
.	TRBV11-2	TRBJ2-1	.	CASSLGGSYNEQFF	TGTGCCAGCAGCTTAGGGGGGAGTTACAATGAGCAGTTCTTC
.	TRBV28	TRBJ2-1	TRBD1	CASSNRGAYNEQFF	TGTGCCAGCAGCAACAGGGGGGCCTACAATGAGCAGTTCTTC
once	TRBV14	TRBJ1-4	.	CASSPTGGRSEKLFF	TGTGCCAGCAGCCCAACGGGGGGGCGAAGTGAAAAACTGTTTTTT
.	TRBV28	TRBJ2-1	.	CASSFRPTVNNEQFF	TGTGCCAGCAGCTTTCGTCCGACAGTCAACAATGAGCAGTTCTTC
.	TRBV7-9	TRBJ2-2	TRBD2	CATTGLAPGPNTGELFF	TGTGCCACAACGGGACTAGCGCCTGGCCCAAACACCGGGGAGCTGTTTTTT
.	TRBV4-1	TRBJ2-2	.	CASSHAEQGWSNTGELFF	TGCGCCAGCAGTCACGCGGAGCAGGGATGGTCGAACACCGGGGAGCTGTTTTTT
.	TRBV11-2	TRBJ2-3	TRBD2	CASSPPRSGRDGTDTQYF	TGTGCCAGCAGCCCTCCACGTAGCGGGAGGGATGGGACAGATACGCAGTATTTT
.	TRBV2	TRBJ1-2	TRBD1	CASSEVPHLDRGNGYTF	TGTGCCAGCAGTGAAGTCCCCCACTTAGACAGGGGGAATGGCTACACCTTC
.	TRBV5-1	TRBJ2-7	TRBD2	CASSASPGLAGISYEQYF	TGCGCCAGCAGCGCGTCCCCGGGACTAGCGGGAATCTCCTACGAGCAGTACTTC
.	TRBV20-1	TRBJ2-5	.	CSANRQETQYF	TGCAGTGCTAATCGGCAAGAGACCCAGTACTTC
few	TRBV7-9	TRBJ1-5	.	CASSLGQSNQPQHF	TGTGCCAGCAGCCTGGGGCAGAGCAATCAGCCCCAGCATTTT
.	TRBV7-8	TRBJ2-7	.	CASSSPGQGTNVYEQYF	TGTGCCAGCAGCTCCCCGGGGCAGGGCACAAACGTCTACGAGCAGTACTTC
.	TRBV27	TRBJ2-7	.	CASSLSDGLYEQYF	TGTGCCAGCAGTTTATCGGACGGGTTGTACGAGCAGTACTTC
.	TRBV9	TRBJ2-1	.	CASSVGGDSYNEQFF	TGTGCCAGCAGCGTAGGTGGGGATTCCTACAATGAGCAGTTCTTC
.	TRBV5-1	TRBJ2-7	.	CASSLGDTGLLSYEQYF	TGCGCCAGCAGCTTGGGGGATACAGGGTTACTCTCCTACGAGCAGTACTTC
.	TRBV7-3	TRBJ2-7	.	CASSLKGVASLLSYEQYF	TGTGCCAGCAGCTTAAAGGGAGTGGCCAGCCTTCTATCCTACGAGCAGTACTTC
.	TRBV28	TRBJ2-7	TRBD1	CASRGTGAVNYEQYF	TGTGCCAGCAGAGGTACAGGGGCTGTGAACTACGAGCAGTACTTC
.	TRBV9	TRBJ2-7	TRBD1	CASSLTGQGSEQYF	TGTGCCAGCAGCCTAACGGGACAGGGTTCCGAGCAGTACTTC
.	TRBV7-9	TRBJ2-3	TRBD1	CASSFPGTGRITDTQYF	TGTGCCAGCAGCTTTCCAGGGACAGGGAGAATCACAGATACGCAGTATTTT
.	TRBV4-2	TRBJ2-2	TRBD2	CASSPRGLAGETGELFF	TGTGCCAGCAGCCCAAGGGGACTAGCGGGAGAGACCGGGGAGCTGTTTTTT
.	TRBV4-1	TRBJ2-3	TRBD1	CASSQAPGQGFADTQYF	TGCGCCAGCAGCCAAGCGCCGGGACAGGGGTTCGCAGATACGCAGTATTTT
.	TRBV5-4	TRBJ2-5	.	CASSPIARGEETQYF	TGTGCCAGCAGCCCCATCGCCCGAGGGGAAGAGACCCAGTACTTC
.	TRBV19	TRBJ2-1	.	CASSKGHPNEQFF	TGTGCCAGTAGTAAGGGGCACCCGAACGAGCAGTTCTTC
.	TRBV7-9	TRBJ1-2	.	CASSLGGSYGYTF	TGTGCCAGCAGTCTGGGCGGTTCCTATGGCTACACCTTC
.	TRBV6-1	TRBJ2-2	TRBD1	CASSDRTGATGELFF	TGTGCCAGCAGTGATAGGACAGGGGCTACCGGGGAGCTGTTTTTT
.	TRBV5-8	TRBJ1-1	.	CASSLASYWMNTEAFF	TGTGCCAGCAGCTTGGCCAGTTACTGGATGAACACTGAAGCTTTCTTT
.	TRBV7-8	TRBJ2-7	TRBD1	CASSLRTGDYEQYF	TGTGCCAGCAGCCTACGGACAGGTGACTACGAGCAGTACTTC
.	TRBV10-1	TRBJ2-7	TRBD1	CASSRPGQGFHEQYF	TGCGCCAGCAGTAGACCGGGACAGGGATTCCACGAGCAGTACTTC
.	TRBV5-4	TRBJ2-7	.	CASSLVGSYEQYF	TGTGCCAGCAGCTTGGTGGGCTCCTACGAGCAGTACTTC
.	TRBV13	TRBJ2-7	TRBD2	CASSPGTSFEQYF	TGTGCCAGCAGCCCCGGGACTAGTTTCGAGCAGTACTTC